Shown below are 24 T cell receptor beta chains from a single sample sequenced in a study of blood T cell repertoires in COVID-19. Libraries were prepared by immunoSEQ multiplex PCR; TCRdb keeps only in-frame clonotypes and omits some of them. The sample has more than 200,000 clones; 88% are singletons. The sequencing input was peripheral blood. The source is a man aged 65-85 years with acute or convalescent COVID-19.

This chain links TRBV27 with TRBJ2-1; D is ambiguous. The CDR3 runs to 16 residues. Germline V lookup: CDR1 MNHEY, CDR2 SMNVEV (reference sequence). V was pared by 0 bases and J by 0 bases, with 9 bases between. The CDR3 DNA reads TGTGCCAGCAGTTTATCTCGACTGAGCTCCTACAATGAGCAGTTCTTC. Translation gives CASSLSRLSSYNEQFF.

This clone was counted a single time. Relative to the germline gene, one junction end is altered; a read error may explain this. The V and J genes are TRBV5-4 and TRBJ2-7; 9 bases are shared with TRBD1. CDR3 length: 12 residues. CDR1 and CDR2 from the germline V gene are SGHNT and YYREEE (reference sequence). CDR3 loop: CASSFPGQGIDF. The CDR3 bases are TGTGCCAGCAGCTTTCCGGGACAGGGTATCGACTTC.

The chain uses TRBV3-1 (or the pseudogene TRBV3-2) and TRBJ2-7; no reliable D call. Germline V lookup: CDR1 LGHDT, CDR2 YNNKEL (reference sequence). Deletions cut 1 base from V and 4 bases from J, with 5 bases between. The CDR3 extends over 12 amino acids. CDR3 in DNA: TGTGCCAGCAGCCAAGTTCGTTACGAGCAGTACTTC. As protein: CASSQVRYEQYF.

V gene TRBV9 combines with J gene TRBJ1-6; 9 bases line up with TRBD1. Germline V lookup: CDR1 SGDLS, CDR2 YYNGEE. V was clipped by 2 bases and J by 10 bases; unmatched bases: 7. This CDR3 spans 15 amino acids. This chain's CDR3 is CASSVRETGGSPLHF. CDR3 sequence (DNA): TGTGCCAGCAGCGTTAGGGAGACAGGGGGATCACCCCTCCACTTT.

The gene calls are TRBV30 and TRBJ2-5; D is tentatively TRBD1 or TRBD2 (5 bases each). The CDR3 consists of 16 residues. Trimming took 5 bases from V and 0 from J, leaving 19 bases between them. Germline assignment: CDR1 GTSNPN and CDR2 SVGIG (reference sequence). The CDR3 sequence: CAWGGEDGRNQETQYF. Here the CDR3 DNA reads TGTGCCTGGGGGGGAGAGGACGGGCGGAACCAAGAGACCCAGTACTTC.

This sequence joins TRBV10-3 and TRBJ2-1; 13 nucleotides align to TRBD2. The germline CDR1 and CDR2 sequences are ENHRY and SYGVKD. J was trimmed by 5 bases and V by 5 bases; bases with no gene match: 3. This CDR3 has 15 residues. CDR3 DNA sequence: TGTGCCATCAGTACGGGACTAGCGGGGAACAATGAGCAGTTCTTC. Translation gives CAISTGLAGNNEQFF.

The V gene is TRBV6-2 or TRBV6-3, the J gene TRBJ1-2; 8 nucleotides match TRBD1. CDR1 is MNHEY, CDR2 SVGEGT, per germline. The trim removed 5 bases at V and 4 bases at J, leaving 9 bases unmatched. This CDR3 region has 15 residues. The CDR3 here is CASSRPGTGSYGYTF. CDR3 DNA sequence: TGTGCCAGCAGTAGACCCGGGACAGGTAGCTATGGCTACACCTTC.

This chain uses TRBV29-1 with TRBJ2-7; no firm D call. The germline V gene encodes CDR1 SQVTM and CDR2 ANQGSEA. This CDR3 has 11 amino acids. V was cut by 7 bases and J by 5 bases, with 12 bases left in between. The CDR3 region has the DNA TGCAGCGCCGAAGCCAGGAACGAGCAGTACTTC. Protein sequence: CSAEARNEQYF.

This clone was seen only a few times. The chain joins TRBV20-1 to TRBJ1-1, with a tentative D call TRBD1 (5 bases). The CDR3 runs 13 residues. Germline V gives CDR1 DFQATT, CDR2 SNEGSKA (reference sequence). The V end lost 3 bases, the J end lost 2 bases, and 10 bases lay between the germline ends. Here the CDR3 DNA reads TGCAGTGCTAGTAGGGGCTTAAACACTGAAGCTTTCTTT. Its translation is CSASRGLNTEAFF.

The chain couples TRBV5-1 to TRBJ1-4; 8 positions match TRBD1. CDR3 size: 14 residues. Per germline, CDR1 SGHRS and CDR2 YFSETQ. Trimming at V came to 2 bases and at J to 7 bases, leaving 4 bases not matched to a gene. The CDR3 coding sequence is TGCGCCAGCAGCTTCGGCAGGGGGCGTGAAAAACTGTTTTTT. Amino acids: CASSFGRGREKLFF.

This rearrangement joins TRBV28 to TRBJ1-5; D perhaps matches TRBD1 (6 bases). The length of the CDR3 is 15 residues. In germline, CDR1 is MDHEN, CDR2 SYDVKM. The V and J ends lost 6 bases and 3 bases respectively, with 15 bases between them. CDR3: CASRPGQIHNQPQHF. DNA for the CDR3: TGTGCCAGCAGGCCCGGACAGATTCACAATCAGCCCCAGCATTTT.

CDR3 bases: TGTGCCAGCTCAGCCGGACAGATGAACACTGAAGCTTTCTTT. This codes for CASSAGQMNTEAFF. The chain recombines TRBV18 with TRBJ1-1; D is possibly TRBD1 (6 bases). Per the germline V gene, CDR1 is KGHSH and CDR2 is LQKENI. V lost 5 bases, J lost 0 bases, and 10 bases lay in between. This CDR3 comprises 14 residues.

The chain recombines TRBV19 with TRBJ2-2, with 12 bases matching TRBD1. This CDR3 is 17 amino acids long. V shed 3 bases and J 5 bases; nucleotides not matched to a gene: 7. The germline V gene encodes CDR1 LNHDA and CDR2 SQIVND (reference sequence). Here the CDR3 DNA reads TGTGCCAGTAGTATGACGGGACAGGGGGCATTGACCGGGGAGCTGTTTTTT. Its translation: CASSMTGQGALTGELFF.

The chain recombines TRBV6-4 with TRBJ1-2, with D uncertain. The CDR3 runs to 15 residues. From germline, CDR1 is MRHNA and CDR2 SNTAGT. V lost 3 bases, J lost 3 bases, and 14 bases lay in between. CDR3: CASSEEPGRDYGYTF. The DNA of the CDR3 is TGTGCCAGCAGTGAGGAACCCGGGAGAGACTATGGCTACACCTTC.

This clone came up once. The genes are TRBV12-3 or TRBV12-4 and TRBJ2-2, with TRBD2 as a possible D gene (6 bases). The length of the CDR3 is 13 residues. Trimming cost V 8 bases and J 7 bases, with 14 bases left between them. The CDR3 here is CASLKSGGGELFF. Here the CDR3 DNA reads TGTGCCAGCCTGAAGTCCGGGGGCGGGGAGCTGTTTTTT.

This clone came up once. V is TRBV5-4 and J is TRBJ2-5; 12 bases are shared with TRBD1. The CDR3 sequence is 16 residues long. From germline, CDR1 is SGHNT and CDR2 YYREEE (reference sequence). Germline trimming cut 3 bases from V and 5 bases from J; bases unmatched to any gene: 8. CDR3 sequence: CASSSLWDRGRETQYF. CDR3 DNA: TGTGCCAGCAGCTCCCTATGGGACAGGGGGCGGGAGACCCAGTACTTC.

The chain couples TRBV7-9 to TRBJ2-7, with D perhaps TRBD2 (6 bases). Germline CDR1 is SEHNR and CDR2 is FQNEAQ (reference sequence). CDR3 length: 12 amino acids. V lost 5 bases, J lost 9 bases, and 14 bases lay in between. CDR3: CASSPGELRQYF. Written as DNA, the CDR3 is TGTGCCAGCAGCCCGGGGGAGTTAAGGCAGTACTTC.

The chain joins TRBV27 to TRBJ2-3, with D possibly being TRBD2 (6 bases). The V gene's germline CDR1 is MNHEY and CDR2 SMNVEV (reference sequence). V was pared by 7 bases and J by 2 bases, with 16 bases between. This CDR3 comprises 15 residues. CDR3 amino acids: CASTPQAGFTDTQYF. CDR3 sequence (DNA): TGTGCCAGCACCCCTCAAGCGGGCTTCACAGATACGCAGTATTTT.

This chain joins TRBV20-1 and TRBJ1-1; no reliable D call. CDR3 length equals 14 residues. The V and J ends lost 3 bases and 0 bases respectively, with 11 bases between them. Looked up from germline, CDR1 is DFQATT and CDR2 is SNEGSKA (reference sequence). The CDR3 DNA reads TGCAGTGCTAGTTTCGCGCTTATGAACACTGAAGCTTTCTTT. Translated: CSASFALMNTEAFF.

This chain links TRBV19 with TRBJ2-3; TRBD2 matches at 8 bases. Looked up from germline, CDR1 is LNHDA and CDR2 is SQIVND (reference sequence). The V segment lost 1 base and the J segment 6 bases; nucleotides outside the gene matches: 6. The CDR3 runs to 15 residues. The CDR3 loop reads CASSIGSGKTDTQYF. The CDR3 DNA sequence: TGTGCCAGTAGTATAGGTAGCGGGAAAACTGATACGCAGTATTTT.

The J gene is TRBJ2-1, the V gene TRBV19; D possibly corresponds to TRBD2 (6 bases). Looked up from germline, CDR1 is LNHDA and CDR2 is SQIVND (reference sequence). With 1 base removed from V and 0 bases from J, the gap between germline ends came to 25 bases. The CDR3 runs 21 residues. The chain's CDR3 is CASSIVGPGLGRSSSYNEQFF. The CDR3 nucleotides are TGTGCCAGTAGTATAGTCGGACCGGGACTGGGCCGATCCAGCTCCTACAATGAGCAGTTCTTC.

DNA of the CDR3: TGCGCCAGCAGCTTGGCGAGCGGGAGAACGGGAGAGCAGTACTTC. This sequence encodes CASSLASGRTGEQYF. V usage is TRBV5-1 and J usage is TRBJ2-7; 8 bases line up with TRBD2. This CDR3 comprises 15 residues. Germline-derived CDR1 and CDR2 are SGHRS and YFSETQ. The V segment lost 0 bases and the J segment 7 bases; nucleotides outside the gene matches: 9. Using reference TRBV5-1 and TRBJ2-7 for the parts outside the CDR3, the full variable domain is KAGVTQTPRYLIKTRGQQVTLSCSPISGHRSVSWYQQTPGQGLQFLFEYFSETQRNKGNFPGRFSGRQFSNSRSEMNVSTLELGDSALYLCASSLASGRTGEQYFGPGTRLTVT.

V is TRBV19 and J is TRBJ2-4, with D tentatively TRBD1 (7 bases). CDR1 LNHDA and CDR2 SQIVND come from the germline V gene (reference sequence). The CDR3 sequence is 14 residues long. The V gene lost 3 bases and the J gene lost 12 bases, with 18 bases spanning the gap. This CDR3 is CASSMGLPGGNQYF. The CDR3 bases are TGTGCCAGTAGTATGGGTCTCCCAGGGGGGAATCAGTACTTC.

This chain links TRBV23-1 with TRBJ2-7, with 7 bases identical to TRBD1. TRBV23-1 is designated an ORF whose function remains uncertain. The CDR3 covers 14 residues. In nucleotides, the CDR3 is TGCGCGACCACCGACAGGGCTTTCTCCTACGAGCAGTACTTC. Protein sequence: CATTDRAFSYEQYF.